These T cell receptor beta chains were read from a single sample in a study of T cell responses to AZD1222 COVID-19 vaccine. This table comes from immunoSEQ multiplex PCR, and its TCRdb copy is limited to in-frame clones, with some not included. The sample shows more than 100,000 clones, about 87% of them seen only once. The material was peripheral blood, obtained on day 0 of AZD1222 vaccination. These receptors all stem from an adult in good health. Both conserved end residues are part of each CDR3. A D gene is named only where the DNA matches it firmly. Part of the rows lack a size; the others show once, few, many or a class for expanded clones.

d_call	v_call	j_call	clone_size	cdr3_aa	cdr3_nt
.	TRBV29-1	TRBJ1-2	.	CSVDYPGEPINYGYTF	TGCAGCGTTGATTATCCGGGCGAGCCCATTAACTATGGCTACACCTTC
TRBD1	TRBV18	TRBJ2-7	.	CASSPGQGTGYEQYF	TGTGCCAGCTCTCCCGGACAGGGTACCGGATACGAGCAGTACTTC
.	TRBV29-1	TRBJ2-1	.	CSVVGAGTGPYNEQFF	TGCAGCGTTGTGGGGGCGGGCACTGGCCCCTACAATGAGCAGTTCTTC
.	TRBV19	TRBJ2-7	.	CASSIGDIYSYEQYF	TGTGCCAGTAGTATAGGGGACATATACTCCTACGAGCAGTACTTC
TRBD2	TRBV11-3	TRBJ2-1	.	CASSSKSGRTGNEQFF	TGTGCCAGCAGCTCAAAAAGCGGGAGGACGGGCAATGAGCAGTTCTTC
.	TRBV11-3	TRBJ1-4	.	CASSLRRNEKLFF	TGTGCCAGCAGCTTGCGTAGGAATGAAAAACTGTTTTTT
.	TRBV7-9	TRBJ1-2	.	CASSLGWAAYRTF	TGTGCCAGCAGCTTAGGTTGGGCGGCTTATCGCACCTTC
.	TRBV6-5	TRBJ1-1	.	CASSNTEAFF	TGTGCCAGCTCGAACACTGAAGCTTTCTTT
.	TRBV6-5	TRBJ2-7	.	CASSSGLKYEQYF	TGTGCCAGCAGCTCGGGACTTAAATACGAGCAGTACTTC
TRBD1	TRBV7-3	TRBJ1-6	.	CASSLRRQGDSPLHF	TGTGCCAGCAGCTTACGGCGGCAGGGGGATTCACCCCTCCACTTT
.	TRBV14	TRBJ2-2	.	CASSQMTSRAFGELFF	TGTGCCAGCAGCCAAATGACATCTCGGGCTTTTGGGGAGCTGTTTTTT
TRBD1	TRBV5-1	TRBJ2-5	.	CASSSRQGRLKETQYF	TGCGCCAGCAGCTCCCGACAGGGACGCCTAAAAGAGACCCAGTACTTC
.	TRBV6-6	TRBJ1-6	.	CASSSHNSPLHF	TGTGCCAGCAGTTCGCATAATTCACCCCTCCACTTT
.	TRBV7-8	TRBJ1-4	.	CASSLVRLTPEKLFF	TGTGCCAGCAGCTTAGTCCGGCTAACCCCTGAAAAACTGTTTTTT
.	TRBV28	TRBJ2-2	.	CASSLDPLGGNTGELFF	TGTGCCAGCAGTTTAGATCCCCTAGGGGGGAACACCGGGGAGCTGTTTTTT
.	TRBV5-1	TRBJ1-6	.	CASSLVERSPLHF	TGCGCCAGCAGCTTGGTTGAGAGATCACCCCTCCACTTT
.	TRBV6-2/TRBV6-3	TRBJ2-1	.	CASSYSLVNEQFF	TGTGCCAGCAGTTACTCACTAGTGAATGAGCAGTTCTTC
.	TRBV3-1/TRBV3-2	TRBJ1-2	.	CASSPRGFRGYTF	TGTGCCAGCAGCCCCAGAGGGTTCCGAGGCTACACCTTC
.	TRBV2	TRBJ1-2	.	CASRTDHLYGYTF	TGTGCCAGCAGGACGGACCATCTCTATGGCTACACCTTC
.	TRBV3-1/TRBV3-2	TRBJ2-3	.	CASSPMVTDTQYF	TGTGCCAGCAGCCCTATGGTAACAGATACGCAGTATTTT
.	TRBV11-3	TRBJ2-7	.	CASSLGGSASGYEQYF	TGTGCCAGCAGCTTAGGAGGTAGCGCGAGCGGTTACGAGCAGTACTTC
TRBD1	TRBV30	TRBJ1-5	.	CAWTTGGDQPQHF	TGTGCCTGGACGACAGGGGGTGATCAGCCCCAGCATTTT
.	TRBV7-9	TRBJ1-5	.	CASSLEDNYSNQPQHF	TGTGCCAGCAGCTTAGAGGACAATTATAGCAATCAGCCCCAGCATTTT
.	TRBV6-5	TRBJ1-5	.	CASSYSRPKGQPQHF	TGTGCCAGCAGTTACTCGAGACCCAAGGGTCAGCCCCAGCATTTT
.	TRBV5-6	TRBJ1-2	.	CASSLYRTNYGYTF	TGTGCCAGCAGCTTGTACAGGACCAACTATGGCTACACCTTC
.	TRBV2	TRBJ2-7	.	CASSRRDIAYEQYF	TGTGCCAGCAGTCGGCGGGACATAGCCTACGAGCAGTACTTC
.	TRBV15	TRBJ2-1	.	CATSRAWGVDEQFF	TGTGCCACCAGCAGAGCATGGGGTGTCGATGAGCAGTTCTTC
TRBD1	TRBV5-5	TRBJ1-2	.	CASSLGVTGVLGGYTF	TGTGCCAGCAGCTTGGGAGTGACAGGGGTTTTAGGAGGCTACACCTTC
TRBD1	TRBV18	TRBJ1-1	.	CASSPQGRGNTEAFF	TGTGCCAGCTCTCCACAGGGGCGCGGGAACACTGAAGCTTTCTTT
TRBD2	TRBV11-3	TRBJ2-2	.	CASSPGLVSTGELFF	TGTGCCAGCAGCCCGGGACTAGTAAGCACCGGGGAGCTGTTTTTT
TRBD2	TRBV7-7	TRBJ2-1	.	CASSLEASGSYNEQFF	TGTGCTAGCAGCTTAGAAGCTAGCGGCTCCTACAATGAGCAGTTCTTC
.	TRBV19	TRBJ1-1	.	CASTMRSGRVAEAFF	TGTGCCAGTACTATGAGGTCAGGCCGGGTCGCTGAAGCTTTCTTT
TRBD1	TRBV18	TRBJ1-5	.	CASSPQGGNQPQHF	TGTGCCAGCTCACCGCAGGGGGGCAATCAGCCCCAGCATTTT
TRBD2	TRBV7-8	TRBJ2-7	.	CASSLASSRGAYEQYF	TGTGCCAGCAGCTTAGCCTCCTCGCGGGGGGCCTACGAGCAGTACTTC
TRBD1	TRBV5-1	TRBJ2-2	.	CASNGQGTGELFF	TGCGCCAGCAATGGACAGGGCACCGGGGAGCTGTTTTTT
.	TRBV14	TRBJ1-2	.	CASSPPGATNYGYTF	TGTGCCAGCAGCCCCCCCGGGGCGACAAACTATGGCTACACCTTC
.	TRBV5-1	TRBJ1-1	.	CASSLSPGTEAFF	TGCGCCAGCAGCTTATCACCCGGGACAGAAGCTTTCTTT
TRBD1	TRBV5-6	TRBJ1-5	.	CASSWGTGNNQPQHF	TGTGCCAGCAGCTGGGGGACAGGGAACAATCAGCCCCAGCATTTT
TRBD1	TRBV7-9	TRBJ1-1	.	CASSGTGGAPMNTEAFF	TGTGCCAGCAGTGGGACAGGGGGCGCCCCGATGAACACTGAAGCTTTCTTT
.	TRBV27	TRBJ2-3	once	CASSPPGSDTQYF	TGTGCCAGCAGCCCACCGGGGTCCGATACGCAGTATTTT
TRBD2	TRBV6-4	TRBJ2-7	.	CASSEPLAGDGGEQYF	TGTGCCAGCAGTGAACCGCTAGCGGGAGATGGAGGCGAGCAGTACTTC
TRBD1	TRBV29-1	TRBJ2-3	.	CSVGKGADSTDTQYF	TGCAGCGTGGGGAAGGGGGCAGATAGCACAGATACGCAGTATTTT
.	TRBV2	TRBJ2-7	few	CASSVGRWEQYF	TGTGCCAGCAGTGTAGGGCGCTGGGAGCAGTACTTC
TRBD1	TRBV4-1	TRBJ1-2	.	CASSNPRTGVGYTF	TGCGCCAGCAGCAACCCGCGGACAGGGGTCGGCTACACCTTC
.	TRBV10-3	TRBJ2-5	.	CAISDGVEETQYF	TGTGCCATCAGTGATGGGGTAGAGGAGACCCAGTACTTC
.	TRBV5-8	TRBJ1-3	.	CASSFNSGNTIYF	TGTGCCAGCAGCTTTAACTCTGGAAACACCATATATTTT
TRBD1	TRBV12-5	TRBJ1-5	.	CASGFAGTGLYSNQPQHF	TGTGCTAGTGGTTTCGCCGGGACAGGTCTCTATAGCAATCAGCCCCAGCATTTT
.	TRBV27	TRBJ2-3	.	CASSLRGDLTDTQYF	TGTGCCAGCAGTTTACGCGGGGACCTCACAGATACGCAGTATTTT
.	TRBV5-1	TRBJ2-3	.	CASSENPGRSTDTQYF	TGCGCCAGCAGCGAAAACCCCGGAAGAAGCACAGATACGCAGTATTTT
TRBD2	TRBV5-1	TRBJ2-7	.	CASSLVGGGNDEQYF	TGCGCCAGCAGCTTGGTGGGCGGGGGAAACGACGAGCAGTACTTC
.	TRBV2	TRBJ2-5	.	CASSPRMGTKETQYF	TGTGCCAGCAGTCCCCGGATGGGCACTAAAGAGACCCAGTACTTC
.	TRBV5-1	TRBJ2-5	.	CASSFGVETQYF	TGCGCCAGCAGCTTCGGCGTCGAGACCCAGTACTTC
.	TRBV30	TRBJ1-3	.	CAWTGKNTIYF	TGTGCCTGGACAGGTAAAAACACCATATATTTT
.	TRBV21-1	TRBJ1-5	.	CASSKGGKRGFSNQPQHF	TGTGCCAGCAGCAAAGGGGGAAAAAGGGGCTTTAGCAATCAGCCCCAGCATTTT
.	TRBV4-1	TRBJ1-1	.	CASSQDRRAAFF	TGCGCCAGCAGCCAAGATCGCAGGGCTGCTTTCTTT
TRBD1	TRBV18	TRBJ2-2	.	CASSPQAGTVNTGELFF	TGTGCCAGCTCACCTCAAGCCGGGACAGTGAACACCGGGGAGCTGTTTTTT
.	TRBV6-4	TRBJ2-1	.	CASSPEQGAYNEQFF	TGTGCCAGCAGTCCCGAACAGGGAGCATACAATGAGCAGTTCTTC
.	TRBV27	TRBJ2-1	.	CASSLTRNEQFF	TGTGCCAGCAGTTTAACCCGTAATGAGCAGTTCTTC
TRBD1	TRBV7-8	TRBJ2-7	.	CASSLGQGAENEQYF	TGTGCCAGCAGCTTGGGACAGGGGGCGGAAAACGAGCAGTACTTC
.	TRBV5-1	TRBJ1-3	.	CASSLRTLIEEGGNTIYF	TGCGCCAGCAGCTTGAGGACTTTGATAGAGGAGGGCGGGAACACCATATATTTT